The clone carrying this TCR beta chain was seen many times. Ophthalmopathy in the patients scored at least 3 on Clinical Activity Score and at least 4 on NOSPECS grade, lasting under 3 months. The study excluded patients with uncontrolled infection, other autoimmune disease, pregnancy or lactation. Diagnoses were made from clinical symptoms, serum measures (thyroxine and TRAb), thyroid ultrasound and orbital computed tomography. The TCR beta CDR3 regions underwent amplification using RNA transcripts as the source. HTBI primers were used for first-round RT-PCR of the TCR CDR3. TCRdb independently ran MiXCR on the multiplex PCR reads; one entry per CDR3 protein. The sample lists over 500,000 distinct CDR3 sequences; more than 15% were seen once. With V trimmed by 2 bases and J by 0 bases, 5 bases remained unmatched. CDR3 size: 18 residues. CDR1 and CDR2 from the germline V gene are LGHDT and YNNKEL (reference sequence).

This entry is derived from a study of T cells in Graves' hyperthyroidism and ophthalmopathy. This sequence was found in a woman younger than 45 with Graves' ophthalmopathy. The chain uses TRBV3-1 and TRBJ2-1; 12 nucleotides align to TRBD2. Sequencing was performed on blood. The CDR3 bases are TGTGCCAGCAGCCAATCACTAGCGGGAGGAAACTCCTACAATGAGCAGTTCTTC. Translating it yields CASSQSLAGGNSYNEQFF.